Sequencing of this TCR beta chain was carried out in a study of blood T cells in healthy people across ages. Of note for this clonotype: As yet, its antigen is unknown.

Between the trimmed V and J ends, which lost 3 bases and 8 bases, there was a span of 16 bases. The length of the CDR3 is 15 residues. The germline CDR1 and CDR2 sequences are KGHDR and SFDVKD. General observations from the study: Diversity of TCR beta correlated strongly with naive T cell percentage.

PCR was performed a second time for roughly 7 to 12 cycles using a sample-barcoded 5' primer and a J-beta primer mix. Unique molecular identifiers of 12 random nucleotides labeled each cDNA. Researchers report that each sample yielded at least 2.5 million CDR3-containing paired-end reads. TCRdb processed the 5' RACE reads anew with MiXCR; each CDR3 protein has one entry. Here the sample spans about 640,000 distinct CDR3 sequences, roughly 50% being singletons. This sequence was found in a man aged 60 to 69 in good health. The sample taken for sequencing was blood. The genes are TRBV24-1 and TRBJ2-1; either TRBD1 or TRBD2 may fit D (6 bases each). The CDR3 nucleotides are TGTGCCACCAGTGATGTTGGGGGGCCCCCCCATGAGCAGTTCTTC. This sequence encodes CATSDVGGPPHEQFF.